Reported below is one T cell receptor beta chain. The antigen is undetermined. Germline V gene sequence: CDR1 MNHEY, CDR2 SVGAGI. CDR3 length equals 15 residues. V lost 4 bases and J 2 bases, leaving 9 bases between the germline ends. The repertoire was sequenced with immunoSEQ multiplex PCR; TCRdb's copy has only in-frame clones and lacks some. Of tens of thousands of clones detected, roughly 80% appear once; the ten largest clones hold less than 5.5%. The sample originates from a study of T cells in localized non-small cell lung cancer. Study-level results: Median roughly 57 top-100 tumor clones were shared with paired adjacent lung.

The clonotype was recovered from a man aged 40-75 years with stage II lung adenocarcinoma. The rearrangement uses TRBV6-5 and TRBJ2-6, with D possibly matching TRBD1 (7 bases). This specimen was PBMCs, taken before any cancer treatment. CDR3 sequence: CASSSRGAGANVLTF. The DNA of the CDR3 is TGTGCCAGCAGTTCCAGGGGGGCTGGGGCCAACGTCCTGACTTTC.